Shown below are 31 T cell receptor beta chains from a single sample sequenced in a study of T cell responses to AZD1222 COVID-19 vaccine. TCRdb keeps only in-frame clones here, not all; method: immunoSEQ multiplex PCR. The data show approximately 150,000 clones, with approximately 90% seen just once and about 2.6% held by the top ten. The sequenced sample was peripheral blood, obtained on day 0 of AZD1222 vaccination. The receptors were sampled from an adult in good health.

CDR3 sequence (DNA): TGTGCCAGCAGCTTATCTTGGGGTCAAGAGACCCAGTACTTC. Protein product: CASSLSWGQETQYF. The chain has TRBV7-9 and TRBJ2-5; D remains unclear. V lost 2 bases, J lost 2 bases, and 9 bases lay in between. This CDR3 has 14 amino acids. Germline V gives CDR1 SEHNR, CDR2 FQNEAQ (reference sequence).

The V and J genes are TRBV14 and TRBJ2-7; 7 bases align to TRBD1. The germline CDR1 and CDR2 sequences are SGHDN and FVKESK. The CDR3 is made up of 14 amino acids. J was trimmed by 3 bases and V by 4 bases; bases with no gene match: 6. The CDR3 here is CASSRQTGYYEQYF. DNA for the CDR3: TGTGCCAGCAGCCGACAGACAGGGTACTACGAGCAGTACTTC.

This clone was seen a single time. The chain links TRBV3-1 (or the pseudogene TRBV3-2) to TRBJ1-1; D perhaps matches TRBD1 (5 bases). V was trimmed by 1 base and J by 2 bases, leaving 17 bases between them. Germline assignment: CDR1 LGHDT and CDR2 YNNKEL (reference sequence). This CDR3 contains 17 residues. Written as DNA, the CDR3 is TGTGCCAGCAGCCAAGTGCCACAGGTCACGGGAAACACTGAAGCTTTCTTT. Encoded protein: CASSQVPQVTGNTEAFF.

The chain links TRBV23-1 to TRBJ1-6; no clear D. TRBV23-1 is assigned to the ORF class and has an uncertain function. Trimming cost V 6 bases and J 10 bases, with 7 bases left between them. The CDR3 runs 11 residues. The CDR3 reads CASRGCSPLHF. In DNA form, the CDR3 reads TGCGCCAGCAGGGGTTGCTCACCCCTCCACTTT.

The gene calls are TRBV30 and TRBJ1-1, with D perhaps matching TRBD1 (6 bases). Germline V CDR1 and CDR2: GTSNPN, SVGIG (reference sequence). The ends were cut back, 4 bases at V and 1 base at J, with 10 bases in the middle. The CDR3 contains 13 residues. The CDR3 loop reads CAWNRQANTEAFF. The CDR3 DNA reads TGTGCCTGGAATAGACAGGCGAACACTGAAGCTTTCTTT.

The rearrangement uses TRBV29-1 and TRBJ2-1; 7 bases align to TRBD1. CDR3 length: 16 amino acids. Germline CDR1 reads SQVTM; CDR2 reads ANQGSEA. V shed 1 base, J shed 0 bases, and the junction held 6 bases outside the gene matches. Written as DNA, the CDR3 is TGCAGCGTTGAAGGGACAGGAACCTTCTCCTACAATGAGCAGTTCTTC. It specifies CSVEGTGTFSYNEQFF.

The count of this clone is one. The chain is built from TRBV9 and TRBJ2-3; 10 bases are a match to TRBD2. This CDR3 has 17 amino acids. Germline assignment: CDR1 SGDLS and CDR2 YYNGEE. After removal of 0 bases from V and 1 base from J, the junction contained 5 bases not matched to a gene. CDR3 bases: TGTGCCAGCAGCGTAGTTAGCGGGGGGTTGGGCACAGATACGCAGTATTTT. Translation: CASSVVSGGLGTDTQYF. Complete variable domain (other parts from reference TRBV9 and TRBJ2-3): DSGVTQTPKHLITATGQRVTLRCSPRSGDLSVYWYQQSLDQGLQFLIQYYNGEERAKGNILERFSAQQFPDLHSELNLSSLELGDSALYFCASSVVSGGLGTDTQYFGPGTRLTVL.

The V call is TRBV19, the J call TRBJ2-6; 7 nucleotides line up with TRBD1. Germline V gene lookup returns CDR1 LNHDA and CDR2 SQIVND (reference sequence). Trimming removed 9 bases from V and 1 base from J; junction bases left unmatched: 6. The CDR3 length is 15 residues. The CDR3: CASAKTGSGANVLTF. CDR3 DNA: TGTGCCAGCGCCAAGACAGGGTCTGGGGCCAACGTCCTGACTTTC.

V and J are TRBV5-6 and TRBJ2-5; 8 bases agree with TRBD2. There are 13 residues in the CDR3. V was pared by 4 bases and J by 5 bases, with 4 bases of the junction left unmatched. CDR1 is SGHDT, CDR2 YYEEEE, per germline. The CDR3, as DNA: TGTGCCAGCAGCGGCGGGGGGACGGAGACCCAGTACTTC. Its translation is CASSGGGTETQYF. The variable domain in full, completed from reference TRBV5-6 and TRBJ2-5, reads DAGVTQSPTHLIKTRGQQVTLRCSPKSGHDTVSWYQQALGQGPQFIFQYYEEEERQRGNFPDRFSGHQFPNYSSELNVNALLLGDSALYLCASSGGGTETQYFGPGTRLLVL.

Here the CDR3 reads CASSQDRLGQGRETQYF. CDR3 nucleotide sequence: TGTGCCAGCAGCCAAGATCGTTTAGGGCAGGGGAGAGAGACCCAGTACTTC. The gene calls are TRBV14 and TRBJ2-5, with D possibly matching TRBD1 (6 bases). Germline V CDR1 and CDR2: SGHDN, FVKESK. This CDR3 is built from 17 residues. Trimming removed 0 bases from V and 4 bases from J, with 18 bases in between.

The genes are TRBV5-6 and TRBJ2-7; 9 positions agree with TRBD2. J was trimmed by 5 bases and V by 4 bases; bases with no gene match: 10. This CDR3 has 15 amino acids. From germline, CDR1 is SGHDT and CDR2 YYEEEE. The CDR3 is CASSTPWTSVNEQYF. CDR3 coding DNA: TGTGCCAGCAGCACCCCTTGGACTAGCGTCAACGAGCAGTACTTC.

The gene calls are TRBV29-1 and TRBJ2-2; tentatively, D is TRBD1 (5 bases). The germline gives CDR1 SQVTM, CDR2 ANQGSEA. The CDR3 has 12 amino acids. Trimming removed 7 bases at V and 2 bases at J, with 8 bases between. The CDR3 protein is CSATENTGELFF. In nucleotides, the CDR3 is TGCAGCGCGACAGAAAACACCGGGGAGCTGTTTTTT.

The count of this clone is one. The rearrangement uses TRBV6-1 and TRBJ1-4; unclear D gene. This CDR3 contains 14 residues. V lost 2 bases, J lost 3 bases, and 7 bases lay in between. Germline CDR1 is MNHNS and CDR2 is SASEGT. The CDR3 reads CASSEPGSNEKLFF. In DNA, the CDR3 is TGTGCCAGCAGTGAACCGGGGTCTAATGAAAAACTGTTTTTT.

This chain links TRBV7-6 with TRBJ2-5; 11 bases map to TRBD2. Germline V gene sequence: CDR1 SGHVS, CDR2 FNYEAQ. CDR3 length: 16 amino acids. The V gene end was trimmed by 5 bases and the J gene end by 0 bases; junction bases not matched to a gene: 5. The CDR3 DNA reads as TGTGCCAGCAGCGGGTCTAGCGGGGGGTACCAAGAGACCCAGTACTTC. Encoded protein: CASSGSSGGYQETQYF.

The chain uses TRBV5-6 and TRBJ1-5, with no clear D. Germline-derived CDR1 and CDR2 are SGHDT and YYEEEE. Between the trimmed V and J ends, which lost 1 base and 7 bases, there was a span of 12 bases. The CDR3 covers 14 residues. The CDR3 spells CASSLRLAGQPQHF. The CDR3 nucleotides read TGTGCCAGCAGCTTGCGGCTCGCGGGGCAGCCCCAGCATTTT.

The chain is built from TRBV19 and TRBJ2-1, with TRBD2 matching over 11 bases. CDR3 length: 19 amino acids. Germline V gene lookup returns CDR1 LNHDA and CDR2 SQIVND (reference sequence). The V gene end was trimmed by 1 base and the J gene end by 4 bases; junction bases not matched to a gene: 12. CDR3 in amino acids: CASSIGVAGTSGRYNEQFF. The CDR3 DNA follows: TGTGCCAGTAGTATAGGCGTCGCCGGGACTAGCGGCCGTTACAATGAGCAGTTCTTC.

This chain's CDR3 is CASSFGPMNTEAFF. CDR3 sequence (DNA): TGTGCCAGCAGTTTTGGACCTATGAACACTGAAGCTTTCTTT. The gene calls are TRBV27 and TRBJ1-1; no firm D call. Looked up from germline, CDR1 is MNHEY and CDR2 is SMNVEV (reference sequence). This CDR3 is built from 14 residues. Trimming took off 3 bases at V and 0 bases at J, with 8 bases between the two ends.

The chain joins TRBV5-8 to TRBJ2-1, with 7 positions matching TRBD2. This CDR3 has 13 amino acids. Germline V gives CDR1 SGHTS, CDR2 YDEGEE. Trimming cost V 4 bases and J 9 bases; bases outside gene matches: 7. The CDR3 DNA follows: TGTGCCAGCAGCAACGGACTAGTTGGTGAGCAGTTCTTC. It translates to CASSNGLVGEQFF.

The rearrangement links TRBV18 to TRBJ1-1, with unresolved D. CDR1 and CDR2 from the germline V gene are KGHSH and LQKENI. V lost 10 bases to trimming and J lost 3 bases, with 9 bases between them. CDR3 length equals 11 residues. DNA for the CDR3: TGTGCCACCAGTCGGGACACTGAAGCTTTCTTT. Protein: CATSRDTEAFF.

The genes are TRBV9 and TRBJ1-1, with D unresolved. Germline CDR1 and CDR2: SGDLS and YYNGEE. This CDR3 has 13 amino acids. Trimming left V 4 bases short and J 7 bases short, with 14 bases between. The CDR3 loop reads CASSLAQYGEAFF. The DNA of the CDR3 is TGTGCCAGCAGCCTCGCGCAATACGGTGAAGCTTTCTTT.

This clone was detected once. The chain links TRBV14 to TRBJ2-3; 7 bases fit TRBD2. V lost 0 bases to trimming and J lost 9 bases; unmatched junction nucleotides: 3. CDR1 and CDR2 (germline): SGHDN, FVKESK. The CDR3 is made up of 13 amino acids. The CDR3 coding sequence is TGTGCCAGCAGCCAAGATATCGGGGGGACGCAGTATTTT. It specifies CASSQDIGGTQYF.

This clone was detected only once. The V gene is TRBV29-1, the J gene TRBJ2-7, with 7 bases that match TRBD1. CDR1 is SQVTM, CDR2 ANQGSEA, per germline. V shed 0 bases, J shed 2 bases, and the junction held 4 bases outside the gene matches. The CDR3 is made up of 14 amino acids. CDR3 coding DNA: TGCAGCGTTGAAGATCGACAGGGTACCTACGAGCAGTACTTC. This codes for CSVEDRQGTYEQYF.

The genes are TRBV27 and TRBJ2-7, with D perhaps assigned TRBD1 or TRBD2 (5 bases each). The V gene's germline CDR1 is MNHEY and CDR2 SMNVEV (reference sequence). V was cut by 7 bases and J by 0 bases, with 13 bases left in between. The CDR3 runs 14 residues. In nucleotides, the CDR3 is TGTGCCAGCATTGCCCCGGGACCCTCCTACGAGCAGTACTTC. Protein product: CASIAPGPSYEQYF.

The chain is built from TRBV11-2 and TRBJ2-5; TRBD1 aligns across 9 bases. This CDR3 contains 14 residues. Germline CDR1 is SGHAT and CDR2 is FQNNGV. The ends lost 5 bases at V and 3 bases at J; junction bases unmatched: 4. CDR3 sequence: CASSADRGKETQYF. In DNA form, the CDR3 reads TGTGCCAGCAGCGCGGACAGGGGTAAAGAGACCCAGTACTTC.

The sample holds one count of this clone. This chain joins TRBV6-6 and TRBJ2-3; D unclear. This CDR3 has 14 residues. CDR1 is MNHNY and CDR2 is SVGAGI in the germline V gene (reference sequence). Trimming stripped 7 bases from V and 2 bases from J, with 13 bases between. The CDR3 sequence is CASTYSILTDTQYF. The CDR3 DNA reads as TGTGCCAGCACCTATTCAATTCTCACAGATACGCAGTATTTT.

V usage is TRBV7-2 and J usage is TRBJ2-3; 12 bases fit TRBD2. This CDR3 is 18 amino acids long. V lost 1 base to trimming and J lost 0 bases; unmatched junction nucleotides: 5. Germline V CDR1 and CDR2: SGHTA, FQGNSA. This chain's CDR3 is CASSLVPSGGASTDTQYF. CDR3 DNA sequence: TGTGCCAGCAGCTTAGTCCCTAGCGGGGGGGCTAGCACAGATACGCAGTATTTT.

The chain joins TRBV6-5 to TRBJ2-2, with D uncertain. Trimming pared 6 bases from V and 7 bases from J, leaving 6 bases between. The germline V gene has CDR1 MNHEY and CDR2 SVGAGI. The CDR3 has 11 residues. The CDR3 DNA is TGTGCCAGCAGAGGTTACGGGGAGCTGTTTTTT. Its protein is CASRGYGELFF.

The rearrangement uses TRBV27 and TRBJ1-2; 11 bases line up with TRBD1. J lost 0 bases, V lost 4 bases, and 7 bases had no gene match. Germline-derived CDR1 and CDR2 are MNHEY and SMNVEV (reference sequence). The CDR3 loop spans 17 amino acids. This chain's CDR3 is CASSSRTGGLTNYGYTF. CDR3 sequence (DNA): TGTGCCAGCAGTTCTCGGACAGGGGGCCTGACTAACTATGGCTACACCTTC.

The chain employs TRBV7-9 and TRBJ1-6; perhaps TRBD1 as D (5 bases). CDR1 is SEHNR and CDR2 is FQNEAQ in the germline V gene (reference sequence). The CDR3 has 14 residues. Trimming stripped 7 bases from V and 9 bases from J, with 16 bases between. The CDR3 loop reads CASNWYQGGSPLHF. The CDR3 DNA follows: TGTGCCAGCAACTGGTACCAGGGAGGTTCACCCCTCCACTTT.

The CDR3, as DNA: TGTGCCAGCAGCTTAGGTGGTGTGAGGGGCACTGAAGCTTTCTTT. Its protein product is CASSLGGVRGTEAFF. This rearrangement joins TRBV13 to TRBJ1-1, with a tentative D call TRBD1 (5 bases). The CDR3 length is 15 residues. Deletions cut 0 bases from V and 4 bases from J, with 12 bases between. Per the germline V gene, CDR1 is PRHDT and CDR2 is FYEKMQ (reference sequence).

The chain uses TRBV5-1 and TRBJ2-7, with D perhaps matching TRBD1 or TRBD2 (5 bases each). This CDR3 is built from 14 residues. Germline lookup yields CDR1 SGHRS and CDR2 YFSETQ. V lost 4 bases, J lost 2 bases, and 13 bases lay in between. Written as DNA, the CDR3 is TGCGCCAGCAGCCCCCGGGGCGAGCCCTACGAGCAGTACTTC. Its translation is CASSPRGEPYEQYF.